Following are 10 T cell receptor beta chains from one sample sequenced in a study of blood T cells in healthy people across ages. Alongside a J-beta primer mix, a sample-barcoded 5' primer served in a second PCR lasting roughly 6 to 11 cycles. One entry per CDR3 protein, called by TCRdb with MiXCR from the 5' RACE reads. The table shows more than 900,000 distinct CDR3 sequences, with roughly 24% occurring only once. These sequences were also reported in another study, on T cells of mothers and their children.

Sample: blood. The receptor set was obtained from a girl aged 2 to 9 in good health.

This clonotype was observed at least ten times. The chain recombines TRBV9 with TRBJ2-7, with TRBD2 as a possible D gene (6 bases). V lost 0 bases and J 4 bases, leaving 14 bases between the germline ends. The CDR3 totals 15 residues. CDR1 is SGDLS, CDR2 YYNGEE, per germline. The CDR3 loop reads CASSVAGGDLYEQYF. In nucleotides, the CDR3 is TGTGCCAGCAGCGTAGCAGGAGGGGACCTTTACGAGCAGTACTTC.

CDR3 in DNA: TGTGCCAGCAGAATAACAGGGTTTGGGGAGCAGTTCTTC. Translation: CASRITGFGEQFF. The chain couples TRBV11-2 to TRBJ2-1, with D perhaps matching TRBD1 (6 bases). Germline V CDR1 and CDR2: SGHAT, FQNNGV. This CDR3 has 13 residues. Trimming removed 6 bases at V and 10 bases at J, with 16 bases between. Combining the CDR3 with reference TRBV11-2 and TRBJ2-1 gives the whole variable domain EAGVAQSPRYKIIEKRQSVAFWCNPISGHATLYWYQQILGQGPKLLIQFQNNGVVDDSQLPKDRFSAERLKGVDSTLKIQPAKLEDSAVYLCASRITGFGEQFFGPGTRLTVL.

The chain links TRBV20-1 to TRBJ1-6, with 9 bases matching TRBD1. The CDR3 has 20 residues. The junction had 22 bases not matched to a gene; V was cut back by 4 bases and J by 6 bases. Germline CDR1 DFQATT, CDR2 SNEGSKA (reference sequence). The CDR3 loop reads CSAIEYGDRVLSGVNSPLHF. As DNA, the CDR3 is TGCAGTGCTATAGAATACGGGGACAGGGTCTTATCCGGGGTTAATTCACCCCTCCACTTT.

The gene calls are TRBV24-1 and TRBJ2-3; D possibly corresponds to TRBD1 (5 bases). This CDR3 is 18 amino acids long. The germline V and J ends were trimmed by 3 bases and 6 bases, with 24 bases remaining between them. CDR1 is KGHDR and CDR2 is SFDVKD in the germline V gene. This chain's CDR3 is CATSDPQGKALEFDTQYF. The CDR3 DNA sequence: TGTGCCACCAGTGATCCCCAGGGAAAGGCGTTAGAGTTCGATACGCAGTATTTT.

The chain joins TRBV29-1 to TRBJ1-5; a possible D gene is TRBD1 (5 bases). The CDR3 has 13 amino acids. V was trimmed by 6 bases and J by 5 bases, leaving 14 bases between them. CDR1 is SQVTM and CDR2 is ANQGSEA in the germline V gene. CDR3 DNA sequence: TGCAGCGTGTCTGGGGGACTTTATCAGCCCCAGCATTTT. It specifies CSVSGGLYQPQHF.

Ten or more counts support this clonotype. The CDR3 coding sequence is TGTGCCAGCAGTTTGAGGGGGGACGGCTACACCTTC. It is translated as CASSLRGDGYTF. The gene calls are TRBV7-2 and TRBJ1-2; D is possibly TRBD1 (6 bases). With 6 bases removed from V and 8 bases from J, the gap between germline ends came to 13 bases. The CDR3 sequence is 12 residues long. Germline assignment: CDR1 SGHTA and CDR2 FQGNSA.

This clonotype was counted between two and nine times. The rearrangement uses TRBV3-1 and TRBJ2-1, with a tentative D call TRBD2 (5 bases). The CDR3 loop spans 11 amino acids. Trimming left V 0 bases short and J 14 bases short, with 8 bases between. CDR1 is LGHDT and CDR2 is YNNKEL in the germline V gene (reference sequence). The CDR3 here is CASSQELEKFF. The CDR3 DNA is TGTGCCAGCAGCCAAGAACTAGAAAAGTTCTTC.

This clonotype has more than one count but fewer than ten. The chain links TRBV7-9 to TRBJ1-1; D is undetermined. Germline V gene sequence: CDR1 SEHNR, CDR2 FQNEAQ (reference sequence). V was shortened by 1 base and J by 1 base, with 7 bases between the two germline ends. CDR3 length equals 14 residues. The CDR3 DNA sequence: TGTGCCAGCAGCTTAGTTCTGGCGAACACTGAAGCTTTCTTT. Translating gives CASSLVLANTEAFF.

The chain combines TRBV25-1 with TRBJ1-2; 8 bases align to TRBD1. CDR3 size: 15 residues. Looked up from germline, CDR1 is MGHDK and CDR2 is SYGVNS. V lost 6 bases, J lost 4 bases, and 10 bases stayed unmatched. The CDR3, as DNA: TGTGCCAGCAGACATTCCCGACAGGGGTCCTATGGCTACACCTTC. Protein product: CASRHSRQGSYGYTF.

The chain combines TRBV12-3 or TRBV12-4 with TRBJ2-5; 7 bases fit TRBD1. The CDR3 runs 14 residues. V shed 6 bases and J 5 bases; nucleotides not matched to a gene: 9. CDR3 sequence reads: CASRHDRVGETQYF. The CDR3 bases are TGTGCCAGCAGACACGACAGGGTGGGGGAGACCCAGTACTTC.